This T cell receptor beta chain appears in the sequencing data of a study of control samples from healthy donors and cancer patients. The data were produced by immunoSEQ multiplex PCR, yet TCRdb's version contains in-frame clones alone and is incomplete. The data show about 60,000 clones, with about 92% seen just once and around 1.7% held by the top ten. Specimen: PBMCs. This TCR derives from a man between 35 and 55 years old with colorectal cancer.

This chain's CDR3 is CASGVGAGQPQHF. DNA for the CDR3: TGTGCCAGCGGGGTTGGGGCTGGTCAGCCCCAGCATTTT. The chain combines TRBV6-5 with TRBJ1-5, with D tentatively TRBD1 (5 bases). V was pared by 8 bases and J by 6 bases, with 14 bases between. CDR1 is MNHEY and CDR2 is SVGAGI in the germline V gene. The CDR3 is 13 residues long.